The clone carrying this TCR beta chain was seen a few times. Its matching antigen is unknown. Researchers took lesional scalp punch biopsies and peripheral blood from people who were alopecia areata patients. These data are taken from a study of CD8+ T cells in alopecia areata. Points from the study as a whole: Greater clonality was observed in lesional scalp samples, especially alopecia totalis/universalis, versus normal scalp. Scalp sample sequencing also detects resident alphabeta T cells of normal skin.

Germline values: CDR1 MNHNS, CDR2 SASEGT. V was cut by 6 bases and J by 4 bases, with 9 bases left in between. This CDR3 is 13 amino acids long. cDNA prepared by RNA extraction and subsequent reverse transcription served as the template for sequencing. TCRdb's copy holds only in-frame clones and misses some; the assay was immunoSEQ multiplex PCR. The sample has 15,000 to 20,000 clones, less than 70% seen once. This sample comprised skin, obtained at week 0. The chain recombines TRBV6-1 with TRBJ2-2; maybe TRBD2 (5 bases). The receptor was isolated from a human donor with alopecia areata. The CDR3 sequence: CASSRTFTGELFF. CDR3 sequence (DNA): TGTGCCAGCAGCCGGACTTTCACCGGGGAGCTGTTTTTT.